The 23 T cell receptor beta chains listed next were all sequenced from one sample in a study of CD8 T cells in ankylosing spondylitis (dated by TCRdb to the late 2010s). Library generation was performed with 5' RACE. Sequencing used an Illumina HiSeq 2500. Using fastp at Q25 and MiXCR, TCRdb reprocessed the public reads and kept productive beta chains. A single entry per CDR3 protein holds the most common genes and DNA from its merged rows. This sample gives approximately 200,000 distinct CDR3 sequences in total; under 15% of them show up just once. Around 10% of the sample rests with the top ten. What was sequenced was blood, either unsorted or a sorted T cell fraction (not recorded which). The receptors originated from a female donor with ankylosing spondylitis or in good health (not recorded which).

This chain joins TRBV5-1 and TRBJ1-2, with 7 bases aligning to TRBD1. Germline CDR1 reads SGHRS; CDR2 reads YFSETQ. Trimming removed 6 bases from V and 5 bases from J; junction bases left unmatched: 13. This CDR3 spans 15 amino acids. CDR3 DNA: TGCGCCAGCACTCCAGCTCCGGGACAGTCATATGGCTACACCTTC. It encodes CASTPAPGQSYGYTF.

This clonotype was recorded at least ten times. The chain carries TRBV5-1 and TRBJ1-2, with a possible D match to TRBD1 (6 bases). There are 15 residues in the CDR3. The ends were cut back, 7 bases at V and 6 bases at J, with 22 bases in the middle. Germline lookup yields CDR1 SGHRS and CDR2 YFSETQ. CDR3 sequence: CASQGMRGTTNGYTF. In DNA form, the CDR3 reads TGCGCCAGCCAAGGTATGCGAGGGACAACTAATGGCTACACCTTC. Full variable domain (missing parts from reference TRBV5-1 and TRBJ1-2): KAGVTQTPRYLIKTRGQQVTLSCSPISGHRSVSWYQQTPGQGLQFLFEYFSETQRNKGNFPGRFSGRQFSNSRSEMNVSTLELGDSALYLCASQGMRGTTNGYTFGSGTRLTVV.

The chain employs TRBV12-3 or TRBV12-4 and TRBJ2-7; a possible D gene is TRBD1 (5 bases). V lost 5 bases to trimming and J lost 3 bases, with 14 bases between them. The CDR3 length is 14 residues. As DNA, the CDR3 is TGTGCCAGCAGTAAGGGAAGGGGCTACTACGAGCAGTACTTC. Its protein is CASSKGRGYYEQYF.

This clonotype was found a few times. The chain is built from TRBV27 and TRBJ1-5; the match to TRBD1 covers 7 bases. The CDR3 loop spans 16 amino acids. The germline CDR1 and CDR2 sequences are MNHEY and SMNVEV (reference sequence). V lost 3 bases, J lost 5 bases, and 10 bases stayed unmatched. The CDR3 spells CASSFPSGGKDQPQHF. The CDR3 nucleotides are TGTGCCAGCAGTTTCCCCTCAGGGGGTAAAGATCAGCCCCAGCATTTT.

The rearrangement joins TRBV27 to TRBJ2-4, with D perhaps TRBD2 (5 bases). Germline-derived CDR1 and CDR2 are MNHEY and SMNVEV (reference sequence). This CDR3 spans 14 amino acids. V lost 6 bases and J 1 base, leaving 10 bases between the germline ends. CDR3 loop: CASSRSGAKNIQYF. CDR3 sequence (DNA): TGTGCCAGCAGCCGGTCGGGGGCCAAAAACATTCAGTACTTC.

This clonotype appeared many times. The chain joins TRBV5-5 to TRBJ1-5; no clear D. V was cut by 1 base and J by 3 bases, with 5 bases left in between. CDR1 and CDR2 from the germline V gene are SGHKS and YYEKEE (reference sequence). This CDR3 is built from 13 residues. The CDR3 region is CASSLIDNQPQHF. CDR3 nucleotides: TGTGCCAGCAGCTTGATTGACAATCAGCCCCAGCATTTT.

The chain uses TRBV10-3 and TRBJ2-3, with 12 nucleotides matching TRBD1. The CDR3 runs to 19 residues. The germline CDR1 and CDR2 sequences are ENHRY and SYGVKD. V shed 11 bases and J 0 bases; nucleotides not matched to a gene: 18. In nucleotides, the CDR3 is TGTGCCGTTACCGGGGGACAGGGGGCTCGAGCGGCAAGCACAGATACGCAGTATTTT. It codes for CAVTGGQGARAASTDTQYF.

Turning to this clonotype: This may be a read error: a much more frequent sequence differs by one nucleotide. The genes are TRBV6-2 or TRBV6-3 and TRBJ2-7; no firm D call. Germline V gives CDR1 MNHEY, CDR2 SVGEGT. The V and J ends lost 6 bases and 4 bases respectively, with 19 bases between them. The CDR3 is 15 amino acids. The CDR3 region is CASSLSRHGLYEQYF. The DNA for the CDR3 is TGTGCCAGCAGCCTCTCACGACACGGTCTTTACGAGCAGTACTTC.

This clonotype was seen repeatedly, ten times or more. This CDR3 reads CASSGAGEYGEQFF. DNA for the CDR3: TGTGCCAGCAGTGGGGCGGGAGAGTATGGTGAGCAGTTCTTC. V and J are TRBV6-4 and TRBJ2-1; 7 bases match TRBD2. Germline lookup yields CDR1 MRHNA and CDR2 SNTAGT. The CDR3 covers 14 residues. Unmatched junction bases numbered 9, after V lost 4 bases and J lost 9 bases.

This clonotype was found a few times. The gene calls are TRBV9 and TRBJ2-5; 8 nucleotides agree with TRBD2. The length of the CDR3 is 16 residues. Unmatched junction bases numbered 7, after V lost 0 bases and J lost 3 bases. The V gene's germline CDR1 is SGDLS and CDR2 YYNGEE. CDR3 nucleotide sequence: TGTGCCAGCAGCGTAGATGCTAGCGGGCCCGAAGAGACCCAGTACTTC. It codes for CASSVDASGPEETQYF.

This clonotype was seen many times. V is TRBV25-1 and J is TRBJ2-7; 10 positions agree with TRBD2. The CDR3 extends over 18 amino acids. Germline trimming cut 3 bases from V and 2 bases from J; bases unmatched to any gene: 13. The V gene's germline CDR1 is MGHDK and CDR2 SYGVNS. The CDR3: CASSDHGQPSGRAYEQYF. The CDR3 DNA reads TGTGCCAGCAGTGATCACGGACAGCCTAGCGGGAGAGCCTACGAGCAGTACTTC.

This clonotype was detected many times. This chain connects TRBV7-2 to TRBJ2-1; D is uncertain. CDR1 is SGHTA, CDR2 FQGNSA, per germline. The V end lost 5 bases, the J end lost 6 bases, and 14 bases lay between the germline ends. The CDR3 totals 14 residues. The CDR3: CASSPQALANEQFF. The CDR3 DNA follows: TGTGCCAGCAGCCCGCAGGCGCTCGCCAATGAGCAGTTCTTC.

The chain recombines TRBV12-3 or TRBV12-4 with TRBJ2-7, with TRBD2 identical over 8 bases. V lost 8 bases and J lost 3; bases outside the gene matches: 6. CDR3 length: 13 residues. CDR3 loop: CASQAGTSYEQYF. CDR3 DNA: TGTGCCAGCCAAGCGGGGACTAGCTACGAGCAGTACTTC.

Ten or more counts support this clonotype. The chain is built from TRBV6-2 or TRBV6-3 and TRBJ1-2, with 9 nucleotides matching TRBD1. The CDR3 contains 14 residues. The germline V gene encodes CDR1 MNHEY and CDR2 SVGEGT. The trim removed 7 bases at V and 5 bases at J, leaving 8 bases unmatched. The CDR3 spells CASKRTGEFYGYTF. CDR3 nucleotide sequence: TGTGCCAGCAAACGGACAGGGGAGTTTTATGGCTACACCTTC.

This clonotype was observed many times. The chain couples TRBV7-9 to TRBJ2-7, with D uncertain. V was clipped by 3 bases and J by 0 bases, with 6 bases between them. The germline CDR1 and CDR2 sequences are SEHNR and FQNEAQ (reference sequence). The CDR3 is 13 residues long. The CDR3 DNA reads as TGTGCCAGCAGCTTTGGAGACTCCTACGAGCAGTACTTC. Translation: CASSFGDSYEQYF.

Ten or more counts support this clonotype. The genes are TRBV9 and TRBJ2-6; 10 positions match TRBD1. The germline CDR1 and CDR2 sequences are SGDLS and YYNGEE. Trimming cost V 4 bases and J 0 bases; bases outside gene matches: 4. This CDR3 region has 17 residues. CDR3 nucleotide sequence: TGTGCCAGCAGCACCCGGACAGGGGGCTCTGGGGCCAACGTCCTGACTTTC. This translates into CASSTRTGGSGANVLTF.

This clonotype has a count of ten or more. The chain employs TRBV6-5 and TRBJ1-1; no clear D. Looked up from germline, CDR1 is MNHEY and CDR2 is SVGAGI. The CDR3 consists of 12 residues. The V end was cut by 7 bases, the J end by 0 bases, with 6 bases between. In nucleotides, the CDR3 is TGTGCCAGCAAGAGGATGAACACTGAAGCTTTCTTT. This sequence encodes CASKRMNTEAFF.

The sample holds many counts of this clonotype. The V call is TRBV4-2, the J call TRBJ2-3, with a weak D call TRBD2 (6 bases). Per the germline V gene, CDR1 is LGHNA and CDR2 is YNFKEQ. The germline V and J ends were trimmed by 1 base and 1 base, with 9 bases remaining between them. CDR3 length: 15 amino acids. CDR3 sequence reads: CASSQAERGTDTQYF. The CDR3 coding sequence is TGTGCCAGCAGCCAAGCCGAGCGGGGCACAGATACGCAGTATTTT.

Remarks on this clonotype: Germline is not matched at one junction end, which may reflect a read error. The gene calls are TRBV11-3 and TRBJ2-5; D not resolved. CDR1 and CDR2 (germline): SGHNT, YENEEA. The CDR3 is 11 amino acids. The chain's CDR3 is CASSLREAQYF. The CDR3, as DNA: TGTGCCAGCAGCTTAAGAGAGGCCCAGTACTTC.

This clonotype has at least ten counts. V is TRBV20-1 and J is TRBJ2-7; D remains unclear. Per germline, CDR1 DFQATT and CDR2 SNEGSKA (reference sequence). The CDR3 is 14 residues long. V was clipped by 0 bases and J by 3 bases, with 12 bases between them. The CDR3 DNA is TGCAGTGCTAGAGATCCTGAAGATTACTACGAGCAGTACTTC. Translated: CSARDPEDYYEQYF.

This clonotype was observed a handful of times. One junction end does not reproduce the germline sequence, and a read error may be involved. The gene calls are TRBV7-2 and TRBJ2-1; TRBD1 aligns across 7 bases. CDR1 is SGHTA, CDR2 FQGNSA, per germline. The CDR3 extends over 15 amino acids. CDR3 DNA sequence: TGTGTCAGCAGCTTGGACAGGTGGTTACCGAATGAGCAGTTCTTC. Translation gives CVSSLDRWLPNEQFF.

Points on this clonotype: A clone one base away is much larger, so this may be a read error. V and J are TRBV7-2 and TRBJ2-7, with 7 bases that match TRBD1. The CDR3 has 15 residues. Losses at the gene ends were 0 bases for V and 4 bases for J; bases not matched to a gene: 6. CDR1 is SGHTA and CDR2 is FQGNSA in the germline V gene. CDR3 in DNA: TGTGCCAGCAGCTTAGCTTTGACAGGGCTTTACGAGCAGTACTTC. As protein: CASSLALTGLYEQYF.

This clonotype was recorded a few times. The chain couples TRBV2 to TRBJ1-2, with unresolved D. Per the germline V gene, CDR1 is SNHLY and CDR2 is FYNNEI. The V end lost 6 bases, the J end lost 1 base, and 15 bases lay between the germline ends. There are 15 residues in the CDR3. DNA of the CDR3: TGTGCCAGCAGCCGTGAACAAGGACGTAACTATGGCTACACCTTC. Translation gives CASSREQGRNYGYTF. Filled out from reference TRBV2 and TRBJ1-2, the complete variable domain reads EPEVTQTPSHQVTQMGQEVILRCVPISNHLYFYWYRQILGQKVEFLVSFYNNEISEKSEIFDDQFSVERPDGSNFTLKIRSTKLEDSAMYFCASSREQGRNYGYTFGSGTRLTVV.